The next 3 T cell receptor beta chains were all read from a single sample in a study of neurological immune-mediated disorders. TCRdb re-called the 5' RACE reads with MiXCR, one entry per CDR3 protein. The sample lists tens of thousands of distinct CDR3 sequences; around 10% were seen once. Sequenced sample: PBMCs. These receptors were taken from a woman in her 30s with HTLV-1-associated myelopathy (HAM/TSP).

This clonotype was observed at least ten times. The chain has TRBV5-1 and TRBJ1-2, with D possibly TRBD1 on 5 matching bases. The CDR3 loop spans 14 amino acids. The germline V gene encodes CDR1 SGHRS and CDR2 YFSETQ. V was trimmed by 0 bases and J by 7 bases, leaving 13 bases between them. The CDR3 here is CASSLGGAGTGYTF. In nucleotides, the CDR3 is TGCGCCAGCAGCTTGGGAGGGGCAGGGACTGGCTACACCTTC.

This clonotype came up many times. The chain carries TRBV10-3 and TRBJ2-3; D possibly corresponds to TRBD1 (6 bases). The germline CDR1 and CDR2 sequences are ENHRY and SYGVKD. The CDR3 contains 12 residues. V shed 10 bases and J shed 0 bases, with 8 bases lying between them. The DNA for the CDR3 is TGTGCCACCCAGGGGAGCACAGATACGCAGTATTTT. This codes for CATQGSTDTQYF.

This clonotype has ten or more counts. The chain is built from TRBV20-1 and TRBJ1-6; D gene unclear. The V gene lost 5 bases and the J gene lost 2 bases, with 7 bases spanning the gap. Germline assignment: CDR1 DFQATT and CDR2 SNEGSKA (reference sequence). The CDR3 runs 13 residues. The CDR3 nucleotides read TGCAGTGCTCTATACGCCTATAATTCACCCCTCCACTTT. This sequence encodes CSALYAYNSPLHF.